What follows are 24 T cell receptor beta chains derived from one specimen sequenced in a study of cytomegalovirus exposure and HLA in healthy donors. PCR employed 60 Vbeta and 13 Jbeta primers. Produced via immunoSEQ multiplex PCR; TCRdb's table is partial and in-frame only. The profile shows 120,000 or so clones, under 80% of them singletons. Material: PBMCs. The receptors come from a man aged 35-49 years in good health and CMV-seropositive.

This sequence joins TRBV7-8 and TRBJ2-7; perhaps TRBD1 as D (6 bases). V lost 5 bases to trimming and J lost 0 bases, with 20 bases between them. This CDR3 is built from 17 residues. CDR1 is SGHVS and CDR2 is FQNEAQ in the germline V gene. CDR3 nucleotide sequence: TGTGCCAGCAGCCCAAGCGTATGGGGGCAGGCCTCCTACGAGCAGTACTTC. Residues: CASSPSVWGQASYEQYF.

V usage is TRBV30 and J usage is TRBJ1-1; no firm D call. Germline lookup yields CDR1 GTSNPN and CDR2 SVGIG (reference sequence). The CDR3 spans 11 residues. Trimming removed 4 bases from V and 2 bases from J, with 5 bases in between. The CDR3 DNA is TGTGCCTGGATCGTTAACACTGAAGCTTTCTTT. Translated, it gives CAWIVNTEAFF.

The chain carries TRBV5-4 and TRBJ1-1, with TRBD1 identical over 7 bases. The CDR3 covers 16 residues. Germline loops: CDR1 SGHNT, CDR2 YYREEE (reference sequence). Trimming cost V 3 bases and J 4 bases; bases outside gene matches: 12. The CDR3 protein is CASSSPRQGLLTEAFF. In nucleotides, the CDR3 is TGTGCCAGCAGCTCCCCGAGACAGGGACTTCTCACTGAAGCTTTCTTT.

The chain combines TRBV7-2 with TRBJ1-2; D might be TRBD1 (5 bases). From germline, CDR1 is SGHTA and CDR2 FQGNSA. The CDR3 runs 12 residues. Trimming shortened V by 11 bases and J by 2 bases, and 12 bases separated the two germline ends. CDR3 nucleotide sequence: TGTGCCGTTCTGGACACGAACTATGGCTACACCTTC. It codes for CAVLDTNYGYTF.

This clone came up a few times. V and J are TRBV6-7 and TRBJ2-5; D is undetermined. TRBV6-7 counts as an open reading frame of uncertain function. The length of the CDR3 is 12 residues. V lost 6 bases and J 3 bases, leaving 8 bases between the germline ends. The CDR3 loop is CASRRQEETQYF. The CDR3, as DNA: TGTGCCAGCAGGAGACAAGAAGAGACCCAGTACTTC.

This chain connects TRBV27 to TRBJ2-7; TRBD1 is a possible D gene (5 bases). Deletions cut 5 bases from V and 1 base from J, with 9 bases between. The CDR3 loop spans 13 amino acids. CDR1 is MNHEY, CDR2 SMNVEV, per germline (reference sequence). CDR3 DNA: TGTGCCAGCAGTACTGACAGATCCTACGAGCAGTACTTC. Its translation is CASSTDRSYEQYF.

This clone was detected a few times. The chain recombines TRBV28 with TRBJ1-5, with TRBD1 matching over 7 bases. V lost 4 bases to trimming and J lost 4 bases; unmatched junction nucleotides: 7. The CDR3 sequence is 15 residues long. Per germline, CDR1 MDHEN and CDR2 SYDVKM. The CDR3 sequence is CASSSQTGMNQPQHF. For the CDR3, the DNA is TGTGCCAGCAGTTCGCAGACAGGGATGAATCAGCCCCAGCATTTT. Full variable domain (rest looked up from reference TRBV28 and TRBJ1-5): DVKVTQSSRYLVKRTGEKVFLECVQDMDHENMFWYRQDPGLGLRLIYFSYDVKMKEKGDIPEGYSVSREKKERFSLILESASTNQTSMYLCASSSQTGMNQPQHFGDGTRLSIL.

This chain connects TRBV10-1 to TRBJ2-3, with D tentatively TRBD2 (6 bases). The CDR3 spans 16 residues. V shed 0 bases and J shed 0 bases, with 10 bases lying between them. Germline V gene data show CDR1 as WNHNN and CDR2 as SYGVQD (reference sequence). CDR3 in amino acids: CASSESTGESTDTQYF. The CDR3 region has the DNA TGCGCCAGCAGTGAGTCGACGGGAGAAAGCACAGATACGCAGTATTTT.

The gene calls are TRBV11-2 and TRBJ2-5; maybe TRBD2 (6 bases). There are 13 residues in the CDR3. With 1 base removed from V and 4 bases from J, the gap between germline ends came to 7 bases. CDR1 is SGHAT and CDR2 is FQNNGV in the germline V gene. The DNA for the CDR3 is TGTGCCAGCAGCTTAGTGGGAGGAGAGACCCAGTACTTC. Its translation is CASSLVGGETQYF.

The chain recombines TRBV6-1 with TRBJ2-7; 9 bases are shared with TRBD1. The CDR3 runs 15 residues. The V gene end was trimmed by 0 bases and the J gene end by 12 bases; junction bases not matched to a gene: 12. Germline lookup yields CDR1 MNHNS and CDR2 SASEGT. The CDR3 nucleotides are TGTGCCAGCAGTGAAGCTTCCGGGACAGGGACCCTCCGGTACTTC. Its protein is CASSEASGTGTLRYF.

The V and J genes are TRBV2 and TRBJ1-2; TRBD1 is a possible D gene (6 bases). Germline assignment: CDR1 SNHLY and CDR2 FYNNEI. The length of the CDR3 is 14 residues. V was shortened by 3 bases and J by 3 bases, with 11 bases between the two germline ends. The CDR3 loop reads CASSEGRGDYGYTF. The CDR3 coding sequence is TGTGCCAGCAGTGAGGGCAGGGGTGACTATGGCTACACCTTC.

This clone was seen once. The CDR3 spells CASSQTSGRHYEQYF. In DNA form, the CDR3 reads TGTGCCAGCAGTCAGACTAGCGGGAGGCACTACGAGCAGTACTTC. This rearrangement joins TRBV27 to TRBJ2-7; 13 bases map to TRBD2. The CDR3 is 15 residues long. From germline, CDR1 is MNHEY and CDR2 SMNVEV (reference sequence). The V and J ends lost 5 bases and 3 bases, in that order; junction bases with no gene match: 4.

The chain combines TRBV28 with TRBJ2-7; tentative D call: TRBD1 (6 bases). Germline V gene data show CDR1 as MDHEN and CDR2 as SYDVKM. The V and J ends lost 1 base and 6 bases respectively, with 10 bases between them. CDR3 length: 13 amino acids. CDR3 bases: TGTGCCAGCAGTTTATATCAGGGGTCCGAGCAGTACTTC. Translating it yields CASSLYQGSEQYF.

The V and J genes are TRBV4-1 and TRBJ2-3; D is possibly TRBD1 (6 bases). The CDR3 has 16 residues. V was clipped by 3 bases and J by 6 bases, with 19 bases between them. The V gene's germline CDR1 is MGHRA and CDR2 YSYEKL. In DNA, the CDR3 is TGCGCCAGCAGCCAGGACAGACAGAAGGGTTACGATACGCAGTATTTT. This codes for CASSQDRQKGYDTQYF.

J is TRBJ1-4 and V is TRBV2; TRBD1 aligns across 8 bases. The V and J ends lost 5 bases and 6 bases, in that order; junction bases with no gene match: 2. CDR1 is SNHLY, CDR2 FYNNEI, per germline. The CDR3 sequence is 13 residues long. The CDR3 here is CASSSDRDEKLFF. Written as DNA, the CDR3 is TGTGCCAGCAGTTCGGACAGGGATGAAAAACTGTTTTTT.

This clone was counted between two and nine times. The CDR3, as DNA: TGTGCCAGCAGCTTTCGGCCGGGACTAGCGGGAGGGACCGGGGAGCTGTTTTTT. Encoded protein: CASSFRPGLAGGTGELFF. The genes are TRBV11-2 and TRBJ2-2, with TRBD2 matching 16 bases. From germline, CDR1 is SGHAT and CDR2 FQNNGV. This CDR3 spans 18 amino acids. V lost 3 bases, J lost 5 bases, and 6 bases stayed unmatched. The full variable domain, in which reference TRBV11-2 and TRBJ2-2 provide the parts outside the CDR3, is EAGVAQSPRYKIIEKRQSVAFWCNPISGHATLYWYQQILGQGPKLLIQFQNNGVVDDSQLPKDRFSAERLKGVDSTLKIQPAKLEDSAVYLCASSFRPGLAGGTGELFFGEGSRLTVL.

This rearrangement joins TRBV5-1 to TRBJ1-5, with a weak D call TRBD1 (5 bases). Trimming pared 0 bases from V and 5 bases from J, leaving 9 bases between. The CDR3 has 14 residues. Germline V lookup: CDR1 SGHRS, CDR2 YFSETQ. This CDR3 is CASSLGAGDQPQHF. Written as DNA, the CDR3 is TGCGCCAGCAGCTTGGGGGCGGGGGATCAGCCCCAGCATTTT.

The chain recombines TRBV29-1 with TRBJ2-1; 7 bases align to TRBD2. Per germline, CDR1 SQVTM and CDR2 ANQGSEA. CDR3 length equals 13 residues. V shed 6 bases, J shed 2 bases, and the junction held 4 bases outside the gene matches. CDR3 region: CSVVGRAYNEQFF. CDR3 DNA sequence: TGCAGCGTCGTGGGGAGGGCCTACAATGAGCAGTTCTTC.

The gene calls are TRBV7-9 and TRBJ1-5, with a possible D match to TRBD1 (6 bases). Trimming stripped 4 bases from V and 9 bases from J, with 16 bases between. CDR3 length equals 14 residues. CDR1 is SEHNR, CDR2 FQNEAQ, per germline (reference sequence). CDR3: CASSSRDNVWPQHF. CDR3 coding DNA: TGTGCCAGCAGCTCTAGGGACAATGTGTGGCCCCAGCATTTT. Supplemented by reference TRBV7-9 and TRBJ1-5, the full variable domain reads DTGVSQNPRHKITKRGQNVTFRCDPISEHNRLYWYRQTLGQGPEFLTYFQNEAQLEKSRLLSDRFSAERPKGSFSTLEIQRTEQGDSAMYLCASSSRDNVWPQHFGDGTRLSIL.

This clone came up a few times. The chain links TRBV11-3 to TRBJ1-1; D perhaps matches TRBD1 (6 bases). V lost 3 bases to trimming and J lost 4 bases, with 12 bases between them. This CDR3 has 14 residues. From germline, CDR1 is SGHNT and CDR2 YENEEA. In DNA, the CDR3 is TGTGCCAGCAGCTTCGACAGGTATTCCACTGAAGCTTTCTTT. Protein: CASSFDRYSTEAFF.

This clone showed up just a few times. This chain uses TRBV6-5 with TRBJ2-1; D may be TRBD2 (5 bases). V was pared by 7 bases and J by 7 bases, with 14 bases between. The CDR3 runs 13 residues. Germline CDR1 reads MNHEY; CDR2 reads SVGAGI. As DNA, the CDR3 is TGTGCCAGCATTCCACCGCAGCGGAATGAGCAGTTCTTC. Its protein is CASIPPQRNEQFF.

This clone was picked up one time. The chain employs TRBV5-5 and TRBJ2-7; D might be TRBD2 (6 bases). Between the trimmed V and J ends, which lost 4 bases and 9 bases, there was a span of 20 bases. Germline-derived CDR1 and CDR2 are SGHKS and YYEKEE (reference sequence). CDR3 length equals 14 residues. DNA for the CDR3: TGTGCCAGCAGCCGGGGGTTTAGCCTTGCGGCGCAGTACTTC. Protein sequence: CASSRGFSLAAQYF.

The chain uses TRBV18 and TRBJ2-2; 10 bases align to TRBD1. The CDR3 runs to 16 residues. CDR1 and CDR2 (germline): KGHSH, LQKENI. Germline trimming cut 0 bases from V and 5 bases from J; bases unmatched to any gene: 3. The CDR3 protein is CASSPPGTGETGELFF. The CDR3 coding sequence is TGTGCCAGCTCACCACCGGGGACAGGGGAAACCGGGGAGCTGTTTTTT.

The CDR3 region has the DNA TGTGCCAGCAGCTTAGTAGTAGGTCCCCGACGGGACACTGAAGCTTTCTTT. Protein: CASSLVVGPRRDTEAFF. J is TRBJ1-1 and V is TRBV7-2; unclear D gene. The germline V and J ends were trimmed by 1 base and 3 bases, with 18 bases remaining between them. CDR1 and CDR2 (germline): SGHTA, FQGNSA. CDR3 size: 17 residues.